This is a list of T cell receptor beta chains from one sample in a study of OX40 agonist ivuxolimab in advanced cancers. The data were produced by immunoSEQ multiplex PCR, yet TCRdb's version contains in-frame clones alone and is incomplete. Seen here are 45,000 to 65,000 clones, approximately 87% observed once, and the top ten hold less than 2%. Specimen: CD4+ or CD8+ T cells sorted from blood, collected in a trial of the OX40 agonist ivuxolimab. Every receptor here comes from an adult with an advanced solid tumor such as melanoma, head and neck, liver or kidney cancer. Both conserved end residues are part of each CDR3. The D gene is left open where the match is weak. Clone sizes are given selectively: once, few, many, or a class where the clone is expanded.

CDR3nt: TGTGCCAGCAGCATCGGGACATTGAACACTGAAGCTTTCTTT
CDR3aa: CASSIGTLNTEAFF
abundance: NA
d_gene: NA
v_gene: TRBV7-9
j_gene: TRBJ1-1

CDR3nt: TGCGCCAGCAGCCAAGATAGCAATCAGCCCCAGCATTTT
CDR3aa: CASSQDSNQPQHF
abundance: NA
d_gene: NA
v_gene: TRBV4-3
j_gene: TRBJ1-5

CDR3nt: TGTGCCAGCAGTGAAGCCGGGACTAGCGGGAGACGGGAGACCCAGTACTTC
CDR3aa: CASSEAGTSGRRETQYF
abundance: NA
d_gene: TRBD2
v_gene: TRBV6-1
j_gene: TRBJ2-5

CDR3nt: TGTGCCAGCAGGGTCACCGGACAGTCTGGAAACACCATATATTTT
CDR3aa: CASRVTGQSGNTIYF
abundance: NA
d_gene: NA
v_gene: TRBV27
j_gene: TRBJ1-3

CDR3nt: TGTGCCAGCAGCTTAGGACGGCAGGTTACTGAAGCTTTCTTT
CDR3aa: CASSLGRQVTEAFF
abundance: once
d_gene: NA
v_gene: TRBV7-9
j_gene: TRBJ1-1

CDR3nt: TGTGCCAGCTCACCAGCCGGGACTAGCGGGAGGAATGAGCAGTTCTTC
CDR3aa: CASSPAGTSGRNEQFF
abundance: NA
d_gene: TRBD2
v_gene: TRBV18
j_gene: TRBJ2-1

CDR3nt: TGTGCCAGCAGCTTCAACAGGGGTGTAAACTATGGCTACACCTTC
CDR3aa: CASSFNRGVNYGYTF
abundance: NA
d_gene: TRBD1
v_gene: TRBV5-6
j_gene: TRBJ1-2

CDR3nt: TGTGCCAGCAGCGAGGGGCTGACAGGGATGTTTTTT
CDR3aa: CASSEGLTGMFF
abundance: NA
d_gene: TRBD1
v_gene: TRBV6-1
j_gene: TRBJ2-2

CDR3nt: TGTGCCAGTGGACAAAGAGGCAACATTCAGTACTTC
CDR3aa: CASGQRGNIQYF
abundance: NA
d_gene: NA
v_gene: TRBV6-5
j_gene: TRBJ2-4

CDR3nt: TGTGCCAGCAGCTTAGAGCCTAGCGCACAAGAGACCCAGTACTTC
CDR3aa: CASSLEPSAQETQYF
abundance: NA
d_gene: NA
v_gene: TRBV7-6
j_gene: TRBJ2-5

CDR3nt: TGTGCCAGCAGTCTTTCTTACCCGACCTACAATGAGCAGTTCTTC
CDR3aa: CASSLSYPTYNEQFF
abundance: NA
d_gene: NA
v_gene: TRBV6-6
j_gene: TRBJ2-1

CDR3nt: TGTGCCAGCTCACCACAAAGGGCAGGGGGAGGAGATACGCAGTATTTT
CDR3aa: CASSPQRAGGGDTQYF
abundance: NA
d_gene: NA
v_gene: TRBV18
j_gene: TRBJ2-3